This TCR beta chain appears in the sequencing data of a study of blood T cell repertoires in COVID-19. Study-level information: COVID-19 samples from acute and convalescent phases originated in the United States, Italy and Spain. T cells, B-cell-depleted T cells, or PBMCs provided the cDNA or gDNA that served as material.

The table lists this clone with a count of one. Trimming removed 1 base from V and 3 bases from J, with 13 bases in between. This CDR3 comprises 15 residues. Germline V CDR1 and CDR2: SGHVS, FNYEAQ. Original handling: Amplification of reference gene primers provided the estimated nucleated cell counts. The repertoire was sequenced with immunoSEQ multiplex PCR; TCRdb's copy has only in-frame clones and lacks some. V and J calls and clone size are as listed in that table; D and trimming were resolved from the DNA. The table lists approximately 27,000 clones, about 94% of them singletons. This receptor was obtained from a human donor with active COVID-19. The donor label of this sample is uncertain. The sample comprised peripheral blood. The chain links TRBV7-6 to TRBJ2-7; no reliable D call. The CDR3 sequence: CASSLGAGELYEQYF. The CDR3 DNA reads as TGTGCCAGCAGCTTAGGTGCCGGAGAACTCTACGAGCAGTACTTC.